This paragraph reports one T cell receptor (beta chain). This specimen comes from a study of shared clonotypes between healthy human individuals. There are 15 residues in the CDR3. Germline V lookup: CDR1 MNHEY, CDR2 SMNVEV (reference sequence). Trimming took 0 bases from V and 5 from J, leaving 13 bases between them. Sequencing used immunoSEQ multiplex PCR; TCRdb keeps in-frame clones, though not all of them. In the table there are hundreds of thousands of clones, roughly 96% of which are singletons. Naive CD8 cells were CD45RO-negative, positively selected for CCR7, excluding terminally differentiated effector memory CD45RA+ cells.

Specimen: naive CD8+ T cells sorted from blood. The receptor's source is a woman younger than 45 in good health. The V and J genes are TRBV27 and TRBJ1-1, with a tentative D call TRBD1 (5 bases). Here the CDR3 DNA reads TGTGCCAGCAGTTTATCTGGGGCGGTTAATACTGAAGCTTTCTTT. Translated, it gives CASSLSGAVNTEAFF.